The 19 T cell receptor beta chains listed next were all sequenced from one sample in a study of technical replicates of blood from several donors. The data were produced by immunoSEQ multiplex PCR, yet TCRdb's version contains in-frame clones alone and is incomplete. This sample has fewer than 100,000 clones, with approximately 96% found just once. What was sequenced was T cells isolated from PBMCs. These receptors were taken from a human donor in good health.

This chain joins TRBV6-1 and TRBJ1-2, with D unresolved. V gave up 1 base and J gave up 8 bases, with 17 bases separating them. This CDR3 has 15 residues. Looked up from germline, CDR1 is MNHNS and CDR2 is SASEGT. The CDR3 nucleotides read TGTGCCAGCAGTGAAGGCCCAGATCTGGTTGGCGGCTACACCTTC. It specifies CASSEGPDLVGGYTF.

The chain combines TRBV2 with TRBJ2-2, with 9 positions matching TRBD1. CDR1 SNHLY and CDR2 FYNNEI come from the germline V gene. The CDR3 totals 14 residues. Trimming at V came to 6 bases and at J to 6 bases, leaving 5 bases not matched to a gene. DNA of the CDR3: TGTGCCAGCAGGGGACAGGGTGACGCCGGGGAGCTGTTTTTT. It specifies CASRGQGDAGELFF. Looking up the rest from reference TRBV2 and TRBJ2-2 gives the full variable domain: EPEVTQTPSHQVTQMGQEVILRCVPISNHLYFYWYRQILGQKVEFLVSFYNNEISEKSEIFDDQFSVERPDGSNFTLKIRSTKLEDSAMYFCASRGQGDAGELFFGEGSRLTVL.

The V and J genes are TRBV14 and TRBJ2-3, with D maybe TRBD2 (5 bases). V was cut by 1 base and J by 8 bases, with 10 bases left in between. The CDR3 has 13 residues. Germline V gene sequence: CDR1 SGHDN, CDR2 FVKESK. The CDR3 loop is CASSQVGDVTQYF. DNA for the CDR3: TGTGCCAGCAGCCAAGTGGGAGACGTTACGCAGTATTTT.

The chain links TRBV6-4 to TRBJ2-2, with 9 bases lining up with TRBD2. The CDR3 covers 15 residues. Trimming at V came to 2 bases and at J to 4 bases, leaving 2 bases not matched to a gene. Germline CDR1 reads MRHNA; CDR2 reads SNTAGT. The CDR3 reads CASSDRAGGTGELFF. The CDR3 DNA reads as TGTGCCAGCAGTGACCGAGCGGGGGGCACCGGGGAGCTGTTTTTT.

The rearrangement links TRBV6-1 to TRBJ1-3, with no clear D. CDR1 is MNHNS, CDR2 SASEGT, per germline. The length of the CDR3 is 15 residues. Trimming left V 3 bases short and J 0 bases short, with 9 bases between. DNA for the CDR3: TGTGCCAGCAGTGAGGCGAGGATCTCTGGAAACACCATATATTTT. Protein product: CASSEARISGNTIYF.

The CDR3 DNA is TGCAGCGTTGGCTACAGGGGCGGCGAGCAGTACTTC. Protein product: CSVGYRGGEQYF. The chain links TRBV29-1 to TRBJ2-7; 7 positions match TRBD1. This CDR3 has 12 residues. Trimming removed 4 bases from V and 6 bases from J; junction bases left unmatched: 6. CDR1 is SQVTM and CDR2 is ANQGSEA in the germline V gene.

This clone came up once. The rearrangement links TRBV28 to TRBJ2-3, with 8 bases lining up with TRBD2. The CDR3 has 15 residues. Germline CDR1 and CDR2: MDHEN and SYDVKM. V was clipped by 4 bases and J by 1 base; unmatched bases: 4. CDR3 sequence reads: CASSSRGGGTDTQYF. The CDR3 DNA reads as TGTGCCAGCAGTTCTCGGGGGGGTGGCACAGATACGCAGTATTTT.

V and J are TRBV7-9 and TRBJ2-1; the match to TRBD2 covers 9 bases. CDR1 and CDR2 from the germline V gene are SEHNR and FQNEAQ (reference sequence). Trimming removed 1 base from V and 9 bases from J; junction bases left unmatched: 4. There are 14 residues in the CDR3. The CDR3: CASSLDGSGGEQFF. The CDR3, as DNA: TGTGCCAGCAGCTTAGATGGTAGCGGGGGTGAGCAGTTCTTC.

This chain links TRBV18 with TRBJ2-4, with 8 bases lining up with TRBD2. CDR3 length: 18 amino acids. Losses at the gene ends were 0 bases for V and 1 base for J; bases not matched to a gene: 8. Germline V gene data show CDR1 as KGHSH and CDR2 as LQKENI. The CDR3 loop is CASSPPPGGSMAKNIQYF. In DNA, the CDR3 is TGTGCCAGCTCACCACCCCCGGGAGGGTCTATGGCCAAAAACATTCAGTACTTC.

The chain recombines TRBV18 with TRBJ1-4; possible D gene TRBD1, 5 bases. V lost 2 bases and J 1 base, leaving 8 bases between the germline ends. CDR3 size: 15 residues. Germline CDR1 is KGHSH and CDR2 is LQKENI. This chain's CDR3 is CASSPGAQTNEKLFF. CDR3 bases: TGTGCCAGCTCACCAGGGGCGCAAACTAATGAAAAACTGTTTTTT.

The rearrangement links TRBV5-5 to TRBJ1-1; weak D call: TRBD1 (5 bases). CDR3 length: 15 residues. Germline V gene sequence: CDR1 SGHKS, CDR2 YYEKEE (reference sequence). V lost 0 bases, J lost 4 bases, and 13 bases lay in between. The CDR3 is CASSLGAGRVTEAFF. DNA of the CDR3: TGTGCCAGCAGCTTGGGGGCAGGGAGGGTCACTGAAGCTTTCTTT.

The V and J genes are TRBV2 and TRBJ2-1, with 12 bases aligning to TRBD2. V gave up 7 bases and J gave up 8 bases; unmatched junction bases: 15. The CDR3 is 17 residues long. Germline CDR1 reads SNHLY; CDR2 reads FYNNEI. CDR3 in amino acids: CASTVLQTSGSFYEQFF. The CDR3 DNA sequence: TGTGCCAGCACTGTTCTCCAGACTAGCGGGAGCTTTTATGAGCAGTTCTTC.

CDR3 sequence reads: CASSDSPGSAEAFF. Written as DNA, the CDR3 is TGTGCCAGCAGTGACTCTCCTGGGAGTGCTGAAGCTTTCTTT. The chain has TRBV6-4 and TRBJ1-1, with no clear D. This CDR3 contains 14 residues. V lost 0 bases and J lost 6, with 11 bases in between. CDR1 and CDR2 from the germline V gene are MRHNA and SNTAGT.

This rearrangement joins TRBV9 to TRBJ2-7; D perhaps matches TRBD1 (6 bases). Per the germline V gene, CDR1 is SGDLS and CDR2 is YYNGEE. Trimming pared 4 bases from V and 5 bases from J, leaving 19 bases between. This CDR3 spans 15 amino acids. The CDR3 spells CASSKRDTLTHEQYF. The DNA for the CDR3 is TGTGCCAGCAGCAAACGGGACACCCTCACCCACGAGCAGTACTTC.

CDR3: CASSGTSGGGANVLTF. In DNA form, the CDR3 reads TGTGCCAGCAGTGGGACTAGCGGGGGTGGGGCCAACGTCCTGACTTTC. V is TRBV6-4 and J is TRBJ2-6; 13 nucleotides agree with TRBD2. The CDR3 is 16 residues long. Per the germline V gene, CDR1 is MRHNA and CDR2 is SNTAGT. V shed 4 bases and J 3 bases; nucleotides not matched to a gene: 0.

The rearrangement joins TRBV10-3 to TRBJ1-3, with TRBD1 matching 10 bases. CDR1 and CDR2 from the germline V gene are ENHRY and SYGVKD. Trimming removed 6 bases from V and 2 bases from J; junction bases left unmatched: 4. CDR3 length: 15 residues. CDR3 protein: CAISQTGGTGNTIYF. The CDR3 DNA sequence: TGTGCCATCAGCCAGACAGGGGGCACTGGAAACACCATATATTTT.

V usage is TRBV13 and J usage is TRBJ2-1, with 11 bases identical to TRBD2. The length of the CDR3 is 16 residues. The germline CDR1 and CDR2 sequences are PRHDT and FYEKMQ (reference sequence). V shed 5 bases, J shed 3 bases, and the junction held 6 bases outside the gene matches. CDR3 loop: CASSPGTSGFYNEQFF. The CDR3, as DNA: TGTGCCAGCAGCCCTGGGACTAGCGGCTTCTACAATGAGCAGTTCTTC.

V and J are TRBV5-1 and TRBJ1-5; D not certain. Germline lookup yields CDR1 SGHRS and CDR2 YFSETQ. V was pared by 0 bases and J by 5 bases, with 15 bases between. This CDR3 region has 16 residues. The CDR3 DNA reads TGCGCCAGCAGCTTGGCCGGCAGGCAGGTCCATCAGCCCCAGCATTTT. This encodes CASSLAGRQVHQPQHF.

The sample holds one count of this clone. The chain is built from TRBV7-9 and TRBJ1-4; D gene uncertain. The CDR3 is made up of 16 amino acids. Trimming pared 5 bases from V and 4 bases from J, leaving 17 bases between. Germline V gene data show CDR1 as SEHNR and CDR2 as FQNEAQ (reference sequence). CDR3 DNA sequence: TGTGCCAGCAGCCAAAGCGGGTTGGAGAGTAATGAAAAACTGTTTTTT. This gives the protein CASSQSGLESNEKLFF. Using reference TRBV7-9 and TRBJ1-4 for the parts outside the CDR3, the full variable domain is DTGVSQNPRHKITKRGQNVTFRCDPISEHNRLYWYRQTLGQGPEFLTYFQNEAQLEKSRLLSDRFSAERPKGSFSTLEIQRTEQGDSAMYLCASSQSGLESNEKLFFGSGTQLSVL.